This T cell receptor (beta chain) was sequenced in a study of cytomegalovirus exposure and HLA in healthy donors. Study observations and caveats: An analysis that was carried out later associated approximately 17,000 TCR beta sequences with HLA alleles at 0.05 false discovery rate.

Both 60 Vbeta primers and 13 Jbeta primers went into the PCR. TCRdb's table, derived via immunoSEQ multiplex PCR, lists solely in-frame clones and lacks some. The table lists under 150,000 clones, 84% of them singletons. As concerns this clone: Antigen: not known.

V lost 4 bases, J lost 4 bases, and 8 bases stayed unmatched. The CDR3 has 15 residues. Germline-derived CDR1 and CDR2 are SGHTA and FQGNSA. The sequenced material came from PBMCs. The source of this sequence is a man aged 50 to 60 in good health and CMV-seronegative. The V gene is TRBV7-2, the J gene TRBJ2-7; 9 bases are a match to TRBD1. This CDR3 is CASSSRDRASYEQYF. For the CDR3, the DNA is TGTGCCAGCAGCTCACGGGACAGGGCTTCTTACGAGCAGTACTTC.